The present entry profiles one T cell receptor (beta chain) with its context. Germline loops: CDR1 KGHSH, CDR2 LQKENI. CDR3 length: 14 residues. V lost 3 bases and J lost 1, with 9 bases in between. The authors' processing: It was from reference gene primer amplification that nucleated cell counts were estimated. Clones were sequenced by immunoSEQ multiplex PCR, and TCRdb holds only the in-frame ones, with some missing. V, J and clone size were drawn from that table, and D and trimming were deduced from the DNA. Here the sample spans 150,000 to 160,000 clones, 75% to 85% being singletons. The data were obtained in a study of blood T cell repertoires in COVID-19. About the research overall: COVID-19 samples collected from the United States, Italy and Spain covered acute and convalescent phases. PBMCs, B-cell-depleted T cells, or T cells were the source of the cDNA or gDNA that made up the material.

The sample consisted of peripheral blood. The clonotype originates from a woman aged 45-60 years with acute or convalescent COVID-19. The rearrangement uses TRBV18 and TRBJ1-1, with D unresolved. CDR3 nucleotide sequence: TGTGCCAGCTCACCTATGATGGCGAACACTGAAGCTTTCTTT. Translated: CASSPMMANTEAFF.